The present T cell receptor (beta chain) was sequenced within a study of T cell responses to AZD1222 COVID-19 vaccine. Across the study: Whether given at about 4 or about 12 weeks, second doses were pooled.

This clone was counted only a few times. Its antigen remains unidentified. The study, taken as a whole, reports: Spike-specific TCR repertoires showed rising breadth and depth after two AZD1222 doses. Most donors were white British, females outnumbered males, and clonal diversity was possibly underestimated. Among spike-specific TCRs, nearly half reportedly target unmutated variant regions.

Here immunoSEQ multiplex PCR was the method, and the copy in TCRdb shows in-frame clones only, minus some. The sample lists roughly 160,000 clones; approximately 90% were seen once. From germline, CDR1 is MRHNA and CDR2 SNTAGT. The CDR3 runs to 16 residues. V was clipped by 0 bases and J by 1 base; unmatched bases: 1. The rearrangement uses TRBV6-4 and TRBJ2-3, with 10 bases aligning to TRBD2. This clonotype originated in an adult in good health. Sequencing was performed on peripheral blood, taken on day 0 of AZD1222 vaccination. This CDR3 is CASSDSSGGGTDTQYF. The DNA of the CDR3 is TGTGCCAGCAGTGACTCAAGCGGGGGGGGCACAGATACGCAGTATTTT.